This T cell receptor (beta chain) was retrieved from a study of blood T cell repertoires in COVID-19. Study context: Both acute and convalescent COVID-19 samples were obtained from the United States, Italy and Spain.

CDR3 length equals 17 residues. The V gene's germline CDR1 is SGHNT and CDR2 YYREEE (reference sequence). The trim removed 3 bases at V and 5 bases at J, leaving 10 bases unmatched. Original processing methods: Amplification with reference gene primers provided the estimates of nucleated cell counts. Generated by immunoSEQ multiplex PCR, the TCRdb table keeps only in-frame clones and is missing some. The DNA was the basis for D and trimming; V, J and clone size are from that table. The sample lists hundreds of thousands of clones; approximately 86% were seen once. This clonotype originated in a woman between 50 and 59 years old who had recovered from COVID-19. This chain joins TRBV5-4 and TRBJ2-3; 12 bases agree with TRBD1. The material sequenced was PBMCs or T cells enriched from blood (not recorded which). In DNA form, the CDR3 reads TGTGCCAGCAGCTCCAGCCCGGGACAGGGGGCGGGAGATACGCAGTATTTT. It translates to CASSSSPGQGAGDTQYF.